These 8 T cell receptor beta chains were sequenced from one sample in a study of tumor-infiltrating lymphocytes in localized non-small cell lung cancer. The method was immunoSEQ multiplex PCR; TCRdb's version includes in-frame clones alone and lacks a portion of them. The data hold 9,000 to 13,000 clones, with about 80% observed a single time. The sequencing sample was made of uninvolved lung tissue not adjacent to the tumor. The receptors were gathered from a human donor with non-small cell lung cancer.

The chain joins TRBV19 to TRBJ1-1, with TRBD1 as a possible D gene (6 bases). Looked up from germline, CDR1 is LNHDA and CDR2 is SQIVND (reference sequence). V was cut by 3 bases and J by 8 bases, with 10 bases left in between. The CDR3 is made up of 12 amino acids. CDR3: CASSMRTDEAFF. The CDR3 DNA reads as TGTGCCAGTAGTATGAGGACAGACGAAGCTTTCTTT.

For this clone: A junction end diverges from the germline sequence, so it may reflect a read error. The chain is built from TRBV7-2 and TRBJ2-2; the D call may be TRBD1 or TRBD2 (5 bases each). The germline V gene has CDR1 SGHTA and CDR2 FQGNSA. The CDR3 runs 17 residues. The CDR3 DNA reads as TGTGCCAGCAGCTTATCAAACCGGGGCGGAAACACCGGGGAACTGTTTTTT. The encoded protein is CASSLSNRGGNTGELFF.

This clone was recorded only once. The rearrangement links TRBV12-5 to TRBJ1-5; D not certain. CDR1 is LGHNT, CDR2 FRNRAP, per germline. This CDR3 is built from 15 residues. V lost 0 bases and J lost 5, with 11 bases in between. The DNA for the CDR3 is TGTGCTAGTGGTTTGGTACCGTCTGCCGATCAGCCCCAGCATTTT. Protein: CASGLVPSADQPQHF.

The rearrangement joins TRBV9 to TRBJ2-5, with 7 bases matching TRBD2. V lost 2 bases to trimming and J lost 4 bases; unmatched junction nucleotides: 8. The CDR3 has 15 residues. The germline gives CDR1 SGDLS, CDR2 YYNGEE. CDR3 region: CASSVSGLGGETQYF. The CDR3 nucleotides are TGTGCCAGCAGCGTTAGCGGGCTGGGGGGAGAGACCCAGTACTTC.

V usage is TRBV2 and J usage is TRBJ1-5, with a weak D call TRBD1 (5 bases). CDR1 and CDR2 from the germline V gene are SNHLY and FYNNEI. V shed 5 bases and J shed 3 bases, with 20 bases lying between them. The CDR3 is made up of 17 amino acids. CDR3 protein: CASSPSPRQLNNQPQHF. CDR3 in DNA: TGTGCCAGCAGTCCCTCCCCCCGACAGCTGAACAATCAGCCCCAGCATTTT.

The chain carries TRBV29-1 and TRBJ1-3; D ambiguous. Deletions cut 6 bases from V and 8 bases from J, with 8 bases between. Germline values: CDR1 SQVTM, CDR2 ANQGSEA. The CDR3 spans 10 residues. The CDR3 DNA follows: TGCAGCGTCGGAGAGGACACCATATATTTT. This encodes CSVGEDTIYF.

Only one count was recorded for this clone. The V call is TRBV4-1, the J call TRBJ2-7; D gene ambiguous. Trimming took off 1 base at V and 4 bases at J, with 14 bases between the two ends. The germline V gene encodes CDR1 MGHRA and CDR2 YSYEKL. CDR3 size: 15 residues. The CDR3, as DNA: TGCGCCAGCAGCCAAGCTGGTATTAGACGGTACGAGCAGTACTTC. Translated, it gives CASSQAGIRRYEQYF.

The rearrangement uses TRBV25-1 and TRBJ2-7; D is uncertain. This CDR3 has 13 residues. Trimming removed 7 bases at V and 1 base at J, with 11 bases between. Germline CDR1 reads MGHDK; CDR2 reads SYGVNS. This chain's CDR3 is CASTQDGSYEQYF. The CDR3, as DNA: TGTGCCAGCACCCAAGACGGGTCCTACGAGCAGTACTTC.